The 2 T cell receptor beta chains below were found in one sample sequenced in a study of T cells in Graves' hyperthyroidism and ophthalmopathy. What was amplified from RNA transcripts were TCR beta CDR3 regions. Primed by the HTBI set, a first-round RT-PCR was run on the TCR CDR3. TCRdb independently ran MiXCR on the multiplex PCR reads; one entry per CDR3 protein. The data show about 500,000 distinct CDR3 sequences, 15% to 20% seen once. Sequenced sample: blood. The receptors come from a woman between 18 and 29 years old with Graves' hyperthyroidism.

This chain joins TRBV11-2 and TRBJ2-7; 14 bases are a match to TRBD2. Per germline, CDR1 SGHAT and CDR2 FQNNGV. CDR3 size: 19 residues. The ends lost 1 base at V and 4 bases at J; junction bases unmatched: 12. The CDR3 here is CASSLGGLAGGSREYEQYF. DNA for the CDR3: TGTGCCAGCAGCTTAGGCGGACTAGCGGGGGGCTCCAGAGAGTACGAGCAGTACTTC.

This clonotype came up a few times. The chain has TRBV16 and TRBJ1-5, with D possibly TRBD1 on 5 matching bases. V gave up 0 bases and J gave up 4 bases, with 13 bases separating them. Germline V lookup: CDR1 KGHSY, CDR2 FQNENV. This CDR3 region has 16 residues. The CDR3 spells CASSQSLGGGNQPQHF. The DNA of the CDR3 is TGTGCCAGCAGCCAATCACTCGGGGGAGGAAATCAGCCCCAGCATTTT.